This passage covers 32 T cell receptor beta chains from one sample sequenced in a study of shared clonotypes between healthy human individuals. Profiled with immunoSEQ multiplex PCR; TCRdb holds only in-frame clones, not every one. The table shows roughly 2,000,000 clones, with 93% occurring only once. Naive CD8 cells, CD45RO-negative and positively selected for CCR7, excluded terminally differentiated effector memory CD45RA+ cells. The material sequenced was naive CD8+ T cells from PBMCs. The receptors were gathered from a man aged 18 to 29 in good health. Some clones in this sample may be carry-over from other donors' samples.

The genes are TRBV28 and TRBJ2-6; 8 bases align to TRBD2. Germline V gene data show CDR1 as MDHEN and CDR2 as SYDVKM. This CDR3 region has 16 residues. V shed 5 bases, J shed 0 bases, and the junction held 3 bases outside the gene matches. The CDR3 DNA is TGTGCCAGCAGTATACTAGCGGCCTCTGGGGCCAACGTCCTGACTTTC. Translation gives CASSILAASGANVLTF.

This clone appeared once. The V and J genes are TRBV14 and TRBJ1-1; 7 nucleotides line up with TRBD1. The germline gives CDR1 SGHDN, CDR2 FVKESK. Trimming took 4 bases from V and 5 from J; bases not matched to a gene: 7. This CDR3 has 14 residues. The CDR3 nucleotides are TGTGCCAGCAGCCCCCGTGACAGGGTTACTGAAGCTTTCTTT. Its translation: CASSPRDRVTEAFF. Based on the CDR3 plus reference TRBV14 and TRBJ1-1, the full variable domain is EAGVTQFPSHSVIEKGQTVTLRCDPISGHDNLYWYRRVMGKEIKFLLHFVKESKQDESGMPNNRFLAERTGGTYSTLKVQPAELEDSGVYFCASSPRDRVTEAFFGQGTRLTVV.

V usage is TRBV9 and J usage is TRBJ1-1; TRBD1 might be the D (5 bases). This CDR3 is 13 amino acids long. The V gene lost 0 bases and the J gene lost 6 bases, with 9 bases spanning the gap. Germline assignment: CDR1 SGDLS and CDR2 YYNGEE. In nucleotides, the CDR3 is TGTGCCAGCAGCGTAGCAGGGCGGGCTGAAGCTTTCTTT. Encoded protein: CASSVAGRAEAFF.

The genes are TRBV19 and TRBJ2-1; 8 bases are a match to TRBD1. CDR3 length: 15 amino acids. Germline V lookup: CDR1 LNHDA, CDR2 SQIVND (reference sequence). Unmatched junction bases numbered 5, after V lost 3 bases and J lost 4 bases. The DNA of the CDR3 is TGTGCCAGTAGTATTGTGGACAGGGAGTACAATGAGCAGTTCTTC. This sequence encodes CASSIVDREYNEQFF.

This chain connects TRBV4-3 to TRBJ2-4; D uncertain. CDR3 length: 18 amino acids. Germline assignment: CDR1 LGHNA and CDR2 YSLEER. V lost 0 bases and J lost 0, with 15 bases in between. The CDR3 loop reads CASSQDRVENLAKNIQYF. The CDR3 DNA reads TGCGCCAGCAGCCAAGATCGGGTAGAAAACTTAGCCAAAAACATTCAGTACTTC.

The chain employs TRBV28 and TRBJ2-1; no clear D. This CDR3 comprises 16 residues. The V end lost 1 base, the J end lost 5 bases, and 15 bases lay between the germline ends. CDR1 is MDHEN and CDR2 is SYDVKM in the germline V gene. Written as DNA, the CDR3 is TGTGCCAGCAGTTTATTTTTAAACCAGGTGGACAATGAGCAGTTCTTC. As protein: CASSLFLNQVDNEQFF. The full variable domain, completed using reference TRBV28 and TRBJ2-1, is DVKVTQSSRYLVKRTGEKVFLECVQDMDHENMFWYRQDPGLGLRLIYFSYDVKMKEKGDIPEGYSVSREKKERFSLILESASTNQTSMYLCASSLFLNQVDNEQFFGPGTRLTVL.

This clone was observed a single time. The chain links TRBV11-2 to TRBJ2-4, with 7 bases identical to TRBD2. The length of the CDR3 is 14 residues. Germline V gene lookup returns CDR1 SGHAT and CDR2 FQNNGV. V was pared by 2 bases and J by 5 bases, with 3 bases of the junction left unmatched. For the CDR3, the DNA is TGTGCCAGCAGCTTATGGGGAGGGGAAAACATTCAGTACTTC. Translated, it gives CASSLWGGENIQYF.

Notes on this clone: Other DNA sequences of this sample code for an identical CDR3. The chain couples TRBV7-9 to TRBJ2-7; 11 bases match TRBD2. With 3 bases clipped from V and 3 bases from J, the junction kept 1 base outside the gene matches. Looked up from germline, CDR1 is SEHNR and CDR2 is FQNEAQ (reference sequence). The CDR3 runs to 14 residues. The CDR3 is CASSFGLAGYEQYF. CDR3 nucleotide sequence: TGTGCCAGCAGCTTTGGACTAGCGGGCTACGAGCAGTACTTC.

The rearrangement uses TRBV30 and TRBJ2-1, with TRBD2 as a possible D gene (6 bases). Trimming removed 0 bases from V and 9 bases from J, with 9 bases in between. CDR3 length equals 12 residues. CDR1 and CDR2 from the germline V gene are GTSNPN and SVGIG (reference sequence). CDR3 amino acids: CAWSVVGGEQFF. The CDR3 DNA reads TGTGCCTGGAGTGTGGTGGGGGGTGAGCAGTTCTTC.

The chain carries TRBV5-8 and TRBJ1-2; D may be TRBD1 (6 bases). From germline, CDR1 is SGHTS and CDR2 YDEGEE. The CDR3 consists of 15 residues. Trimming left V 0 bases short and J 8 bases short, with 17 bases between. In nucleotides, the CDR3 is TGTGCCAGCAGCTTGGTAGCAACAGGGAGATCGGGCTACACCTTC. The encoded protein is CASSLVATGRSGYTF.

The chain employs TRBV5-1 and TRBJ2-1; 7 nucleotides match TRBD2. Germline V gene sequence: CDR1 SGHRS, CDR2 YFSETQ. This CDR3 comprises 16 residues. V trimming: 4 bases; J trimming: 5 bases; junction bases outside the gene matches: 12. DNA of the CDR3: TGCGCCAGCAGCCCCGTATCGGGAGGCCCGGACAATGAGCAGTTCTTC. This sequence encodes CASSPVSGGPDNEQFF.

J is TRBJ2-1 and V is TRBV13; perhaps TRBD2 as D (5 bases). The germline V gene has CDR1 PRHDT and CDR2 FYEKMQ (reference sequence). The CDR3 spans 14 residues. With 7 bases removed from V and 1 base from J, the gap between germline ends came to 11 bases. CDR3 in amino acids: CASKGDLSYNEQFF. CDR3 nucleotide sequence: TGTGCCAGCAAGGGAGATTTATCCTACAATGAGCAGTTCTTC.

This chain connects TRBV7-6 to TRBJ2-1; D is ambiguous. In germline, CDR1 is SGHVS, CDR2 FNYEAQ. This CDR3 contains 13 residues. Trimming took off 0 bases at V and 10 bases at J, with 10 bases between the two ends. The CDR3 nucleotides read TGTGCCAGCAGCTTAGCGCCGAGGTTGGAGCAGTTCTTC. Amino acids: CASSLAPRLEQFF.

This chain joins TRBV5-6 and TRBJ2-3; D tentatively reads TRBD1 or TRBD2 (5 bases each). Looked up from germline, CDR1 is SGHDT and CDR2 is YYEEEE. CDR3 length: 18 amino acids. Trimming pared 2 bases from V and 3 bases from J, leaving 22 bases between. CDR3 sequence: CASSFRGQGDRRTDTQYF. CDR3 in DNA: TGTGCCAGCAGCTTTCGTGGGCAGGGAGATCGAAGAACAGATACGCAGTATTTT.

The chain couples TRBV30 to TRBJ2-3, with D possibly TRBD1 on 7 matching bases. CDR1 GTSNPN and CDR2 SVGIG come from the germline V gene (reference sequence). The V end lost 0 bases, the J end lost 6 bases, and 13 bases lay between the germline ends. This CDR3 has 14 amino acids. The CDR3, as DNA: TGTGCCTGGAGTGTGTCACAGGGGAGGGATACGCAGTATTTT. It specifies CAWSVSQGRDTQYF. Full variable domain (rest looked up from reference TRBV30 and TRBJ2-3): SQTIHQWPATLVQPVGSPLSLECTVEGTSNPNLYWYRQAAGRGLQLLFYSVGIGQISSEVPQNLSASRPQDRQFILSSKKLLLSDSGFYLCAWSVSQGRDTQYFGPGTRLTVL.

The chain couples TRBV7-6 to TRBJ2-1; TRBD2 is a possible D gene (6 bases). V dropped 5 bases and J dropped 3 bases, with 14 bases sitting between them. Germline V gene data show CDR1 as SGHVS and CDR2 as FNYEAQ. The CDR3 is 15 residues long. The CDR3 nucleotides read TGTGCCAGCAGCCCCTCACCGGGACTCTACAATGAGCAGTTCTTC. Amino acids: CASSPSPGLYNEQFF.

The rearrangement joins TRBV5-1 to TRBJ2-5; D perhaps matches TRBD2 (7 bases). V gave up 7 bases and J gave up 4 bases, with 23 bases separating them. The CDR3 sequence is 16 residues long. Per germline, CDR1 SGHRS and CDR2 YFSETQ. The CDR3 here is CASHAGARELGETQYF. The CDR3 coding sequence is TGCGCCAGCCACGCAGGGGCGCGGGAGTTAGGAGAGACCCAGTACTTC.

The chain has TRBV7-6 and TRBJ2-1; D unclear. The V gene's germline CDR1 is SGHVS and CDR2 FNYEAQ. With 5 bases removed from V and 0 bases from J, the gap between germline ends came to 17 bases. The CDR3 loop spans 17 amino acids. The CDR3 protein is CASSPWVAESSYNEQFF. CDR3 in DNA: TGTGCCAGCAGCCCCTGGGTAGCCGAAAGCTCCTACAATGAGCAGTTCTTC. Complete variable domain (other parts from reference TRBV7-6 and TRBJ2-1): GAGVSQSPRYKVTKRGQDVALRCDPISGHVSLYWYRQALGQGPEFLTYFNYEAQQDKSGLPNDRFSAERPEGSISTLTIQRTEQRDSAMYRCASSPWVAESSYNEQFFGPGTRLTVL.

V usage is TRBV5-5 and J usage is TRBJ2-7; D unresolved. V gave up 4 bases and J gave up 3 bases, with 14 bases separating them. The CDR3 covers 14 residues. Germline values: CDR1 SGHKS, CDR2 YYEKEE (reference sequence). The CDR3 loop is CASSTPELIYEQYF. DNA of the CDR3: TGTGCCAGCAGCACGCCAGAGTTGATCTACGAGCAGTACTTC.

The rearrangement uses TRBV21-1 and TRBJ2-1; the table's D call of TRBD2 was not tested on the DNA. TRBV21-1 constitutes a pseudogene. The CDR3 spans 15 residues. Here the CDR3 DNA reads TGTGCCAGCGCAGAGCGGGGAAGCTCCTACAATGAGCAGTTCTTC. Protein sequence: CASAERGSSYNEQFF.

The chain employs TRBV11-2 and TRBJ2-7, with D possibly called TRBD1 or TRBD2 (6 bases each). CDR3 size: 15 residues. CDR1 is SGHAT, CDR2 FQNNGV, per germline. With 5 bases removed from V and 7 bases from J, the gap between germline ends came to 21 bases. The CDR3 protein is CASSPQGLGRVEQYF. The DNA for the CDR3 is TGTGCCAGCAGCCCCCAGGGGCTCGGGAGAGTTGAGCAGTACTTC.

The CDR3 loop reads CASSVADSLYGYTF. CDR3 in DNA: TGTGCCAGCAGCGTAGCCGACAGTCTCTATGGCTACACCTTC. The V and J genes are TRBV9 and TRBJ1-2; D possibly corresponds to TRBD1 (5 bases). The CDR3 extends over 14 amino acids. Trimming stripped 0 bases from V and 4 bases from J, with 10 bases between. The germline V gene has CDR1 SGDLS and CDR2 YYNGEE.

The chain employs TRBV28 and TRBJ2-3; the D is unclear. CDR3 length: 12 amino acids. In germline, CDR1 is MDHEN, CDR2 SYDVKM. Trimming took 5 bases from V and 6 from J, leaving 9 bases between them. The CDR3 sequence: CASSLPRDTQYF. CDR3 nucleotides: TGTGCCAGCAGTCTTCCTAGGGATACGCAGTATTTT. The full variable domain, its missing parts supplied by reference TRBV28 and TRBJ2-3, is DVKVTQSSRYLVKRTGEKVFLECVQDMDHENMFWYRQDPGLGLRLIYFSYDVKMKEKGDIPEGYSVSREKKERFSLILESASTNQTSMYLCASSLPRDTQYFGPGTRLTVL.

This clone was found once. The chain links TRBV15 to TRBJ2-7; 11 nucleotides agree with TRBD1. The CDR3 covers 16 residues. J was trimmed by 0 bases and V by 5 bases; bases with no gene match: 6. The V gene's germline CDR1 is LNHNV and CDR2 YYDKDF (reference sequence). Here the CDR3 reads CATSGPGTGGSYEQYF. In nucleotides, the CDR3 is TGTGCCACCAGCGGACCTGGGACAGGGGGCTCCTACGAGCAGTACTTC.

The CDR3 loop is CASSYGLAGNEQFF. The CDR3 coding sequence is TGTGCCAGCTCATATGGACTAGCGGGGAATGAGCAGTTCTTC. This chain connects TRBV9 to TRBJ2-1, with 12 bases that match TRBD2. The CDR3 length is 14 residues. The V gene's germline CDR1 is SGDLS and CDR2 YYNGEE. The ends lost 7 bases at V and 7 bases at J; junction bases unmatched: 6. Full variable domain (outside the CDR3, taken from reference TRBV9 and TRBJ2-1): DSGVTQTPKHLITATGQRVTLRCSPRSGDLSVYWYQQSLDQGLQFLIQYYNGEERAKGNILERFSAQQFPDLHSELNLSSLELGDSALYFCASSYGLAGNEQFFGPGTRLTVL.

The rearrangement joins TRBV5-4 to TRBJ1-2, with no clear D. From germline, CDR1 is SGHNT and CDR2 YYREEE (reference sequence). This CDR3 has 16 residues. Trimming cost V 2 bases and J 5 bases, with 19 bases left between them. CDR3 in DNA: TGTGCCAGCAGCTTCACCGGATCCAAGGAGGAGTATGGCTACACCTTC. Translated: CASSFTGSKEEYGYTF.

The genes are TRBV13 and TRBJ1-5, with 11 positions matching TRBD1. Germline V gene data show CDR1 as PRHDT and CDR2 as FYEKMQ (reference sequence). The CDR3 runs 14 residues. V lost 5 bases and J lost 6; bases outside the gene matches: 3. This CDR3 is CASSPGTGGQPQHF. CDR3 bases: TGTGCCAGCAGCCCGGGGACAGGGGGTCAGCCCCAGCATTTT.

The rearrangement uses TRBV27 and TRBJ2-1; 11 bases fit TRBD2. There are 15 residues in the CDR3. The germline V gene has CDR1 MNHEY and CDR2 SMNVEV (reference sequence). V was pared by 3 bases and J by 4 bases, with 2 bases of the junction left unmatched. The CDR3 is CASSFASGGYNEQFF. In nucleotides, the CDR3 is TGTGCCAGCAGTTTCGCTAGCGGGGGGTACAATGAGCAGTTCTTC.

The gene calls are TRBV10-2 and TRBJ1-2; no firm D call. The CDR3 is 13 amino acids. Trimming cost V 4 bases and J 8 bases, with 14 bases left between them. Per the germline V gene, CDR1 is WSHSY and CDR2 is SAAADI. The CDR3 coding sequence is TGCGCCAGCAGTGGTGTAGGAGGGTTCGGCTACACCTTC. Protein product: CASSGVGGFGYTF.

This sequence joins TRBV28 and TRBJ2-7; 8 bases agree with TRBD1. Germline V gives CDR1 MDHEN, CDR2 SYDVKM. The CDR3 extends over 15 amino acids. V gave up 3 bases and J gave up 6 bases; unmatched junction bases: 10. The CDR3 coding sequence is TGTGCCAGCAGTTTTGCCTACAGGGGGAGAGGCGAGCAGTACTTC. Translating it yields CASSFAYRGRGEQYF.

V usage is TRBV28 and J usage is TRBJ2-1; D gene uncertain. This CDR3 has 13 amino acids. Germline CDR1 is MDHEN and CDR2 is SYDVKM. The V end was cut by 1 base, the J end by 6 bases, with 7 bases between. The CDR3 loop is CASSLSAPNEQFF. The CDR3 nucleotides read TGTGCCAGCAGTTTATCGGCCCCCAATGAGCAGTTCTTC.

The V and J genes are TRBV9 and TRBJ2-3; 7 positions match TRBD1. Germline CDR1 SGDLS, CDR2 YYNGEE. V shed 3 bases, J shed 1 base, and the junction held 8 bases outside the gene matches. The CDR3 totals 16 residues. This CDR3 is CASSAQPGQRTDTQYF. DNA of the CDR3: TGTGCCAGCAGCGCCCAACCGGGACAGCGCACAGATACGCAGTATTTT.